This TCR beta chain was sequenced for a study of CD8 T cells in Susac syndrome. The RNA, roughly 0.5 to 1 ug, was put through reverse transcription using random hexamers. TCRdb reanalysed the immunoSEQ multiplex PCR reads using MiXCR and keeps one entry per CDR3 protein. The sample has approximately 210,000 distinct CDR3 sequences, 94% seen once; the top ten hold around 0.15%. Trimming pared 5 bases from V and 5 bases from J, leaving 10 bases between. The germline CDR1 and CDR2 sequences are DFQATT and SNEGSKA (reference sequence). CDR3 length equals 12 residues. While CD8+ and CD4+ T cells were isolated negatively, TEMRA cells were enriched by FACS.

The sample consisted of CD4+ T cells from PBMCs. This chain uses TRBV20-1 with TRBJ2-1, with D possibly matching TRBD1 (5 bases). The origin of this receptor is a human donor with Susac syndrome. CDR3 sequence: CSAEGADNEQFF. CDR3 in DNA: TGCAGTGCTGAAGGGGCCGACAATGAGCAGTTCTTC.